Presented here are 21 T cell receptor beta chains from one specimen sequenced in a study of blood T cells in healthy people across ages. The authors ran a second PCR of roughly 7 to 11 cycles using a sample-barcoded 5' primer and a J-beta primer mix. TCRdb reprocessed the 5' RACE reads via MiXCR and lists one record per CDR3 protein. Of 1,500,000 or so distinct CDR3 sequences listed, less than 45% were seen once; the top ten hold over 3.5%. Sample: blood. All receptors come from a woman aged 18-29 years in good health.

This rearrangement joins TRBV30 to TRBJ2-1; the match to TRBD1 covers 7 bases. V lost 5 bases to trimming and J lost 6 bases; unmatched junction nucleotides: 4. CDR1 and CDR2 from the germline V gene are GTSNPN and SVGIG (reference sequence). This CDR3 is 12 amino acids long. CDR3 in DNA: TGTGCCTGGGATACAGGGGTCAATGAGCAGTTCTTC. It translates to CAWDTGVNEQFF. The full variable domain, its missing parts supplied by reference TRBV30 and TRBJ2-1, is SQTIHQWPATLVQPVGSPLSLECTVEGTSNPNLYWYRQAAGRGLQLLFYSVGIGQISSEVPQNLSASRPQDRQFILSSKKLLLSDSGFYLCAWDTGVNEQFFGPGTRLTVL.

The V gene is TRBV29-1, the J gene TRBJ1-4; D perhaps matches TRBD1 (6 bases). Deletions cut 5 bases from V and 4 bases from J, with 14 bases between. The CDR3 sequence is 14 residues long. The germline V gene encodes CDR1 SQVTM and CDR2 ANQGSEA. Here the CDR3 reads CSVKGDRLNEKLFF. The CDR3 DNA sequence: TGCAGCGTTAAGGGCGACAGGCTTAATGAAAAACTGTTTTTT.

In this sample, this clonotype turned up a few times. The gene calls are TRBV5-5 and TRBJ2-7; D gene uncertain. Germline CDR1 reads SGHKS; CDR2 reads YYEKEE (reference sequence). The CDR3 totals 12 residues. V lost 0 bases to trimming and J lost 4 bases, with 5 bases between them. CDR3 in amino acids: CASSLVFYEQYF. In DNA, the CDR3 is TGTGCCAGCAGCTTGGTTTTTTACGAGCAGTACTTC.

The chain joins TRBV3-1 to TRBJ1-1; tentatively, D is TRBD1 (5 bases). CDR3 size: 14 residues. With 1 base removed from V and 5 bases from J, the gap between germline ends came to 11 bases. Germline V gene sequence: CDR1 LGHDT, CDR2 YNNKEL (reference sequence). The CDR3, as DNA: TGTGCCAGCAGCCAAGGAACAGGCCAAACTGAAGCTTTCTTT. Translation: CASSQGTGQTEAFF. Filled out from reference TRBV3-1 and TRBJ1-1, the complete variable domain reads DTAVSQTPKYLVTQMGNDKSIKCEQNLGHDTMYWYKQDSKKFLKIMFSYNNKELIINETVPNRFSPKSPDKAHLNLHINSLELGDSAVYFCASSQGTGQTEAFFGQGTRLTVV.

Regarding this clonotype: It may be a read error: a sequence one base away is much more abundant. The chain uses TRBV10-3 and TRBJ2-5; 9 nucleotides match TRBD2. The trim removed 10 bases at V and 11 bases at J, leaving 17 bases unmatched. CDR1 and CDR2 (germline): ENHRY, SYGVKD. This CDR3 has 14 amino acids. The CDR3 protein is CATLAGEGSNEQYF. The CDR3 DNA reads TGTGCCACGTTAGCGGGAGAAGGGAGCAATGAGCAGTACTTC.

V gene TRBV7-2 combines with J gene TRBJ1-1, with a tentative D call TRBD1 (6 bases). The length of the CDR3 is 15 residues. From germline, CDR1 is SGHTA and CDR2 FQGNSA. V was trimmed by 5 bases and J by 1 base, leaving 14 bases between them. CDR3 protein: CASSTRGGRNTEAFF. As DNA, the CDR3 is TGTGCCAGCAGCACCCGAGGGGGTCGGAACACTGAAGCTTTCTTT.

V usage is TRBV4-1 and J usage is TRBJ1-2; the D is unclear. Germline CDR1 is MGHRA and CDR2 is YSYEKL. This CDR3 contains 18 residues. Trimming shortened V by 1 base and J by 1 base, and 19 bases separated the two germline ends. This chain's CDR3 is CASSQGTSGLNFNYGYTF. CDR3 sequence (DNA): TGCGCCAGCAGCCAAGGGACGTCAGGCCTTAACTTTAACTATGGCTACACCTTC.

The chain recombines TRBV5-1 with TRBJ2-5; D unclear. The CDR3 spans 14 residues. CDR1 and CDR2 from the germline V gene are SGHRS and YFSETQ. The V end lost 4 bases, the J end lost 4 bases, and 14 bases lay between the germline ends. DNA for the CDR3: TGCGCCAGCAGCCCAAATCTGGCGATAGAGACCCAGTACTTC. This codes for CASSPNLAIETQYF.

The sample holds a few counts of this clonotype. The chain recombines TRBV9 with TRBJ2-6, with no clear D. The CDR3 has 15 residues. Germline V gives CDR1 SGDLS, CDR2 YYNGEE. Trimming cost V 1 base and J 1 base, with 6 bases left between them. CDR3 residues: CASSVLRSGANVLTF. In nucleotides, the CDR3 is TGTGCCAGCAGCGTATTGCGTTCTGGGGCCAACGTCCTGACTTTC.

This chain connects TRBV2 to TRBJ1-6; D is uncertain. Germline CDR1 and CDR2: SNHLY and FYNNEI. Trimming removed 1 base from V and 8 bases from J, with 6 bases in between. CDR3 length: 13 residues. CDR3 sequence reads: CASSEETYSPLHF. The CDR3 DNA sequence: TGTGCCAGCAGTGAAGAGACGTATTCACCCCTCCACTTT. Combining the CDR3 with reference TRBV2 and TRBJ1-6 gives the whole variable domain EPEVTQTPSHQVTQMGQEVILRCVPISNHLYFYWYRQILGQKVEFLVSFYNNEISEKSEIFDDQFSVERPDGSNFTLKIRSTKLEDSAMYFCASSEETYSPLHFGNGTRLTVT.

Regarding this clonotype: One end of the junction fails to match germline, which may point to a read error. The V gene is TRBV7-2, the J gene TRBJ2-3; perhaps TRBD2 as D (5 bases). This CDR3 is 15 amino acids long. From germline, CDR1 is SGHTA and CDR2 FQGNSA. The CDR3 loop reads CASSRTWINTDTQDF. CDR3 bases: TGTGCCAGCAGCCGGACTTGGATAAACACAGATACGCAGGATTTT.

The gene calls are TRBV27 and TRBJ1-2, with 7 bases matching TRBD1. The CDR3 loop spans 18 amino acids. J gave up 8 bases and V 5 bases, and 23 bases lay outside the gene matches. Germline V gives CDR1 MNHEY, CDR2 SMNVEV (reference sequence). The CDR3 spells CASSPKPTGFHRSGGYTF. The CDR3 DNA is TGTGCCAGCAGTCCAAAGCCGACAGGGTTCCATAGATCGGGGGGCTACACCTTC.

This chain uses TRBV27 with TRBJ2-2, with D uncertain. The germline V gene encodes CDR1 MNHEY and CDR2 SMNVEV (reference sequence). V gave up 7 bases and J gave up 7 bases, with 7 bases separating them. This CDR3 spans 11 amino acids. CDR3 loop: CASMVIGELFF. CDR3 in DNA: TGTGCCAGCATGGTCATCGGGGAGCTGTTTTTT.

This clonotype has more than one count but fewer than ten. This CDR3 reads CASAGDQPQHF. The CDR3 nucleotides are TGTGCCAGCGCAGGGGATCAGCCCCAGCATTTT. V gene TRBV6-6 combines with J gene TRBJ1-5; perhaps TRBD1 as D (6 bases). V lost 8 bases and J 5 bases, leaving 7 bases between the germline ends. Germline assignment: CDR1 MNHNY and CDR2 SVGAGI (reference sequence). This CDR3 is 11 amino acids long.

This clonotype was found many times. The chain employs TRBV27 and TRBJ2-7, with D unclear. CDR3 length: 11 amino acids. The germline CDR1 and CDR2 sequences are MNHEY and SMNVEV (reference sequence). V was cut by 4 bases and J by 6 bases, with 7 bases left in between. The chain's CDR3 is CASSYPPEQYF. The CDR3 coding sequence is TGTGCCAGCAGTTACCCCCCCGAGCAGTACTTC.

This clonotype was seen at least ten times. The chain couples TRBV4-2 to TRBJ2-1; 7 positions match TRBD2. CDR3 length equals 17 residues. Trimming at V came to 0 bases and at J to 4 bases, leaving 9 bases not matched to a gene. Looked up from germline, CDR1 is LGHNA and CDR2 is YNFKEQ. The CDR3 nucleotides read TGTGCCAGCAGCCAAGATAGGTGGGACTACCTATACAATGAGCAGTTCTTC. Translation gives CASSQDRWDYLYNEQFF.

V gene TRBV6-5 combines with J gene TRBJ2-6; D remains unclear. Germline CDR1 MNHEY, CDR2 SVGAGI. The V gene lost 7 bases and the J gene lost 0 bases, with 10 bases spanning the gap. The CDR3 is 15 amino acids. The CDR3, as DNA: TGTGCCAGCACCTTCCGTCGCTCTGGGGCCAACGTCCTGACTTTC. Translated: CASTFRRSGANVLTF.

The V gene is TRBV20-1, the J gene TRBJ1-3; TRBD1 aligns across 11 bases. CDR1 and CDR2 (germline): DFQATT, SNEGSKA (reference sequence). The trim removed 5 bases at V and 6 bases at J, leaving 3 bases unmatched. CDR3 size: 13 residues. DNA of the CDR3: TGCAGTGCTCTCGGACAGGGGGCAAACACCATATATTTT. This gives the protein CSALGQGANTIYF.

This sequence joins TRBV5-1 and TRBJ2-7, with a weak D call TRBD2 (6 bases). Trimming cost V 5 bases and J 0 bases, with 12 bases left between them. Germline V gene lookup returns CDR1 SGHRS and CDR2 YFSETQ. The CDR3 is 14 residues long. In nucleotides, the CDR3 is TGCGCCAGCAGACCCGGCGGGGCCTCCTACGAGCAGTACTTC. Protein: CASRPGGASYEQYF. The full variable domain, with the rest looked up from reference TRBV5-1 and TRBJ2-7, is KAGVTQTPRYLIKTRGQQVTLSCSPISGHRSVSWYQQTPGQGLQFLFEYFSETQRNKGNFPGRFSGRQFSNSRSEMNVSTLELGDSALYLCASRPGGASYEQYFGPGTRLTVT.

V usage is TRBV30 and J usage is TRBJ1-5; tentatively, D is TRBD1 (5 bases). Germline CDR1 is GTSNPN and CDR2 is SVGIG (reference sequence). The length of the CDR3 is 14 residues. V lost 4 bases and J 8 bases, leaving 18 bases between the germline ends. For the CDR3, the DNA is TGTGCCTGGAACCGAGGCGTTATGGGGGAGCCCCAGCATTTT. Protein product: CAWNRGVMGEPQHF. The full variable domain, rest sourced from reference TRBV30 and TRBJ1-5, is SQTIHQWPATLVQPVGSPLSLECTVEGTSNPNLYWYRQAAGRGLQLLFYSVGIGQISSEVPQNLSASRPQDRQFILSSKKLLLSDSGFYLCAWNRGVMGEPQHFGDGTRLSIL.

The chain employs TRBV25-1 and TRBJ1-6, with a possible D match to TRBD1 (5 bases). CDR1 and CDR2 from the germline V gene are MGHDK and SYGVNS. CDR3 size: 15 residues. Trimming removed 2 bases at V and 8 bases at J, with 13 bases between. The chain's CDR3 is CASSEHQGAYSPLHF. The CDR3, as DNA: TGTGCCAGCAGTGAACATCAGGGCGCTTATTCACCCCTCCACTTT.